The present T cell receptor beta chain was sequenced within a study of T cell changes during pregnancy in multiple sclerosis. TCRdb keeps only in-frame clones here, not all; method: immunoSEQ multiplex PCR. The data hold 70,000 to 80,000 clones, with 92% observed a single time. V was clipped by 4 bases and J by 5 bases; unmatched bases: 11. Germline lookup yields CDR1 SGHRS and CDR2 YFSETQ. There are 16 residues in the CDR3. This sequence joins TRBV5-1 and TRBJ1-1, with TRBD1 identical over 10 bases. The receptor was derived from a female donor in good health, enrolled as a control in a pregnancy study. The sequenced sample was peripheral blood, obtained after pregnancy. This chain's CDR3 is CASSIDRGLGVTEAFF. The CDR3 coding sequence is TGCGCCAGCAGCATCGACAGGGGGCTAGGGGTAACTGAAGCTTTCTTT.